The sequence of this T cell receptor (beta chain) was determined in a study of T cells expressing NK-cell markers. Study details: Sorted CD3+CD56-NKG2C+, CD3+CD56+NKG2C+ and CD3+CD56+NKG2C- T cells supplied the TCR beta repertoires.

Germline V lookup: CDR1 SEHNR, CDR2 FQNEAQ (reference sequence). The CDR3 is made up of 14 amino acids. TCRdb reprocessed the 5' RACE reads and reports one entry per CDR3 protein, with no DNA. The sample totals about 260,000 distinct CDR3 sequences. Study results and limitations: Of CD8+ T cells, about 1.0-8% belonged to dominant NKG2C+ clonotypes in roughly six donors.

Of note for this clonotype: Its antigen is undetermined.

This chain links TRBV7-9 with TRBJ2-3; the TCRdb D gene call, TRBD1, has no DNA to confirm it. The clonotype comes from a man aged 18 to 30 in good health. The sequencing input was blood T cells: a sorted CD56 or NKG2C T cell subset, CD4+ or CD8+ T cells, or bulk PBMC T cells (not recorded which). The CDR3 sequence is CASGVVSLSDTQYF.